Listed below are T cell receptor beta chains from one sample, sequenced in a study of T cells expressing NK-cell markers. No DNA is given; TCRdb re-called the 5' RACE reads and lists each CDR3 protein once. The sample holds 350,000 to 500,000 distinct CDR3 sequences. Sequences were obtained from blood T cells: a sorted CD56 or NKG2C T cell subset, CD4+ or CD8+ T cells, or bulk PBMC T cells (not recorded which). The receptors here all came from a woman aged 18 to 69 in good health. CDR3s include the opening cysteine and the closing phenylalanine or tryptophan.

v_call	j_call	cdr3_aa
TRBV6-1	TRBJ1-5	CASESKRGQPQHF
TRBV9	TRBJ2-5	CASSVGQIEETQYF
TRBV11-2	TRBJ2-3	CASSLVGLGTFGTQYF
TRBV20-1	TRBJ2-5	CSARGDPIHQETQYF
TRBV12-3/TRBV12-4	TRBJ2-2	CASSSSTANTGELFF
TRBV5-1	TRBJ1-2	CASSLEAGWDYGYTF
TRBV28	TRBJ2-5	CASRSETGRETQYF
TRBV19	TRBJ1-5	CATNVRHPDQPQHF
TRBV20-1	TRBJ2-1	CSASHRRPNEQFF
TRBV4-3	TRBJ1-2	CASSQDWGAVYGYTF
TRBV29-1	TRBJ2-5	CSARQGGGTQYF
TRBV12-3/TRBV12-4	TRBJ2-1	CASSLQAGTNEQFF
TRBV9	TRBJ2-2	CASSGDGDTGELFF
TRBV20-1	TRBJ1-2	CSATLDRALVDGYTF
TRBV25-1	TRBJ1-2	CASSDRDGYYLGYTF
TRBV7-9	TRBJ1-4	CASLVPPGANEKLFF
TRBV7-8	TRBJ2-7	CASSKTRGRIEQYF
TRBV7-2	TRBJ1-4	CASSLAITNEKLFF
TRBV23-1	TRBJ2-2	CASSHPDRAGELFF
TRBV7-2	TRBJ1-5	CASSLGWDQPQHF
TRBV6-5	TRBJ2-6	CASSYDRSGANVLTF
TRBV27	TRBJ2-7	CASSLGGGGFPYEQYF
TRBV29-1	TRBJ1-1	CSSWTGGTEAFF
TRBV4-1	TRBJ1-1	CASSQVNTEAFF
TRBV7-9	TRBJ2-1	CASSLARTGGYNEQFF
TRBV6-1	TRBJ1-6	CASRQSLYNSPLHF
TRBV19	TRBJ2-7	CASSQSGDYEQYF
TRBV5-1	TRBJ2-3	CASTPGADADTQYF
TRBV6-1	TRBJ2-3	CASSDTGFGTDTQYF
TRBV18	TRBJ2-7	CASAWDSTYEQYF
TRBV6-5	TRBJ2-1	CASSYRRDEQFF
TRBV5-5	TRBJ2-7	CASSFAWTGGPFHYEQYF
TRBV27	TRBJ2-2	CATASDRENTGELFF
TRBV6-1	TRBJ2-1	CASSTGTANFLDEQFF
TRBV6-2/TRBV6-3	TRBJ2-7	CASSFPGQGFYEQYF
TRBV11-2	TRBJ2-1	CASSPGTWQFF
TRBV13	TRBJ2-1	CASSPSGKDEQFF
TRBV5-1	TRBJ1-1	CASSLTGAGKGAFF
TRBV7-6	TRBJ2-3	CASSTSSGRAYSDTQYF
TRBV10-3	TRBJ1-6	CAIRVDGEFNSPLHF
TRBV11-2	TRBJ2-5	CASSLLGTQYF
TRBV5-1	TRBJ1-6	CASSWREQTENNSPLHF
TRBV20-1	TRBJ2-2	CSARRQGGGELFF
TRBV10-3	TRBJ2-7	CAIRQKGGRVSYEQYF
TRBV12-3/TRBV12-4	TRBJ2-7	CASSLLGREGSEQYF
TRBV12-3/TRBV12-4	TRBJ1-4	CASSLVLTHLGEKLFF
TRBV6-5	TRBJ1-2	CASSYLSGGLGGYTF
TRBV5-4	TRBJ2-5	CASTRGDQETQYF
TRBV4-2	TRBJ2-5	CASSQDPGQTQYF
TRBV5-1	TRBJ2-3	CASSSYRDRGPDTQYF
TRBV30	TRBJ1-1	CAWTGIPSRTEAFF
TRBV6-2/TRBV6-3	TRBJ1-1	CASKRTGETEAFF
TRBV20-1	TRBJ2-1	CSASGTGGNNEQFF
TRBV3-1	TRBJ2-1	CASSQARYNEQFF
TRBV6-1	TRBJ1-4	CASKAGGSLLATNEKLFF
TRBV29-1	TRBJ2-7	CSAGDRTGLGQYF
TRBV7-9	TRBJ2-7	CASSRRQGAGSSYEQYF
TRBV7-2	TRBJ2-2	CASSLVGNRANTGELFF
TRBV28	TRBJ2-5	CASRKGETQYF